The source of this T cell receptor beta chain is a study of T cell clonotyping in hematopoietic cell transplantation. Turning to the study itself: Cytoreduction preceded collection of pretransplant recipient samples. Findings and caveats of the study: Recipient TCR diversity dropped after transplant; expanded clonotypes rose from day 30 to 180. CD4 and CD8 repertoire contributions could not be separated without sorting. Broader posttransplant TCR repertoire diversity was predicted by graft donor and pretransplant recipient Inverse Simpson Index values.

The V and J ends lost 3 bases and 0 bases, in that order; junction bases with no gene match: 5. The CDR3 is made up of 15 amino acids. The germline V gene has CDR1 MNHEY and CDR2 SMNVEV (reference sequence). As concerns this clone: The antigen remains unidentified.

The assay was immunoSEQ multiplex PCR, and TCRdb's table has in-frame clones only and misses some. The repertoire has tens of thousands of clones, roughly 85% of them found once; the top ten carry roughly 2.8%. Time point noted: recipient sample about 28 days before transplant, after cytoreduction. The source material was peripheral blood mononuclear cells, sampled before stem cell transplant. This receptor was taken from a man in his 60s with acute myeloid leukemia. Some clones in this sample may be carry-over from other donors' samples. The chain carries TRBV27 and TRBJ2-7, with 7 nucleotides matching TRBD2. The CDR3 DNA reads TGTGCCAGCAGTTTCATTAGCGGGCTCTCCTACGAGCAGTACTTC. As protein: CASSFISGLSYEQYF.